These 24 T cell receptor beta chains came from one sample sequenced in a study of T cell clonotyping in hematopoietic cell transplantation. Specified time point: recipient sample about 28 days before transplant, after cytoreduction. Libraries were prepared by immunoSEQ multiplex PCR; TCRdb keeps only in-frame clonotypes and omits some of them. There are roughly 9,300 clones in the sample; around 87% occur only once, and under 15% lies in the top ten. The source was peripheral blood mononuclear cells, collected before stem cell transplant. The receptors originated from a woman between 50 and 59 years old with chronic myeloid leukemia. Some clones in this sample may be carry-over from other donors' samples.

For the CDR3, the DNA is TGCGCCAGCAGCTTGGCGGAGAGCACAGATACGCAGTATTTT. It is translated as CASSLAESTDTQYF. The chain employs TRBV5-1 and TRBJ2-3; no definite D call. Germline V gene sequence: CDR1 SGHRS, CDR2 YFSETQ. V dropped 0 bases and J dropped 0 bases, with 5 bases sitting between them. The CDR3 loop spans 14 amino acids.

The chain links TRBV9 to TRBJ2-7, with D possibly matching TRBD2 (5 bases). Germline-derived CDR1 and CDR2 are SGDLS and YYNGEE. This CDR3 spans 15 amino acids. The V end was cut by 0 bases, the J end by 3 bases, with 13 bases between. CDR3 nucleotides: TGTGCCAGCAGCGTAGCGGCCAGCGGCTTCTACGAGCAGTACTTC. As protein: CASSVAASGFYEQYF.

This clone has a handful of counts. The chain's CDR3 is CASSLVSGDEQYF. The CDR3 DNA follows: TGTGCCAGCAGCTTGGTTTCAGGGGACGAGCAGTACTTC. This chain links TRBV5-4 with TRBJ2-7; maybe TRBD1 (6 bases). Germline assignment: CDR1 SGHNT and CDR2 YYREEE (reference sequence). This CDR3 is 13 amino acids long. The germline V and J ends were trimmed by 0 bases and 5 bases, with 9 bases remaining between them.

Here the CDR3 reads CASTSTGVVTEAFF. The CDR3 bases are TGTGCCAGTACCTCTACAGGGGTGGTCACTGAAGCTTTCTTT. This rearrangement joins TRBV19 to TRBJ1-1; TRBD1 matches 7 bases. The germline V gene has CDR1 LNHDA and CDR2 SQIVND (reference sequence). The CDR3 length is 14 residues. With 7 bases clipped from V and 4 bases from J, the junction kept 9 bases outside the gene matches.

The chain uses TRBV28 and TRBJ2-1; 11 positions agree with TRBD2. This CDR3 region has 17 residues. Germline trimming cut 3 bases from V and 5 bases from J; bases unmatched to any gene: 9. Germline loops: CDR1 MDHEN, CDR2 SYDVKM. The CDR3 sequence is CASSFPAGLAVHNEQFF. CDR3 DNA: TGTGCCAGCAGTTTTCCCGCGGGACTAGCGGTCCACAATGAGCAGTTCTTC.

V usage is TRBV9 and J usage is TRBJ2-1; 8 positions match TRBD2. Germline values: CDR1 SGDLS, CDR2 YYNGEE. J gave up 9 bases and V 4 bases, and 15 bases lay outside the gene matches. The CDR3 loop spans 16 amino acids. The CDR3, as DNA: TGTGCCAGCAGCTTCTCCGGGACTAGGTACATTGGTGAGCAGTTCTTC. This encodes CASSFSGTRYIGEQFF.

This sequence joins TRBV14 and TRBJ2-3, with D perhaps TRBD2 (6 bases). This CDR3 contains 14 residues. Germline-derived CDR1 and CDR2 are SGHDN and FVKESK. The ends were cut back, 3 bases at V and 2 bases at J, with 9 bases in the middle. In DNA, the CDR3 is TGTGCCAGCAGCCAGGGGGGACCCACAGATACGCAGTATTTT. It yields the protein CASSQGGPTDTQYF.

The chain carries TRBV6-6 and TRBJ1-4; unclear D gene. There are 16 residues in the CDR3. Trimming left V 0 bases short and J 0 bases short, with 8 bases between. CDR1 is MNHNY, CDR2 SVGAGI, per germline (reference sequence). CDR3 DNA sequence: TGTGCCAGCAGTTACTCGGTTCGGGCAACTAATGAAAAACTGTTTTTT. Its protein is CASSYSVRATNEKLFF.

This clone occurred once. The J gene is TRBJ2-5, the V gene TRBV7-2; 8 nucleotides line up with TRBD1. This CDR3 region has 14 residues. Looked up from germline, CDR1 is SGHTA and CDR2 is FQGNSA. V dropped 5 bases and J dropped 5; count of bases not matched to a gene: 7. The CDR3 loop reads CASSLGQGFETQYF. DNA of the CDR3: TGTGCCAGCAGCCTCGGACAGGGTTTCGAGACCCAGTACTTC.

This chain joins TRBV7-9 and TRBJ2-1; no definite D call. V was shortened by 1 base and J by 9 bases, with 10 bases between the two germline ends. The CDR3 runs 13 residues. CDR1 SEHNR and CDR2 FQNEAQ come from the germline V gene (reference sequence). The CDR3 coding sequence is TGTGCCAGCAGCTTAGAAGGGTTTGGTGAGCAGTTCTTC. Translation gives CASSLEGFGEQFF.

V and J are TRBV7-2 and TRBJ1-2; D is ambiguous. CDR3 length: 13 residues. CDR1 and CDR2 (germline): SGHTA, FQGNSA. Trimming shortened V by 5 bases and J by 2 bases, and 9 bases separated the two germline ends. As DNA, the CDR3 is TGTGCCAGCAGCCCCGACACAAACTATGGCTACACCTTC. Translated, it gives CASSPDTNYGYTF.

This clone was detected a few times. In DNA form, the CDR3 reads TGTGCCAGCAGTTTATGGGACGCTAATCAGCCCCAGCATTTT. Translating it yields CASSLWDANQPQHF. The J gene is TRBJ1-5, the V gene TRBV28, with unresolved D. The CDR3 extends over 14 amino acids. CDR1 MDHEN and CDR2 SYDVKM come from the germline V gene. V lost 0 bases and J 4 bases, leaving 7 bases between the germline ends.

The genes are TRBV19 and TRBJ2-2; D is tentatively TRBD1 or TRBD2 (5 bases each). This CDR3 contains 14 residues. V was pared by 6 bases and J by 3 bases, with 11 bases between. Germline values: CDR1 LNHDA, CDR2 SQIVND (reference sequence). The CDR3 bases are TGTGCCAGTAGGAGAAGGGGAGACACCGGGGAGCTGTTTTTT. The encoded protein is CASRRRGDTGELFF.

V and J are TRBV14 and TRBJ2-7; no clear D. Trimming removed 3 bases at V and 8 bases at J, with 8 bases between. CDR1 and CDR2 from the germline V gene are SGHDN and FVKESK. This CDR3 region has 11 residues. This chain's CDR3 is CASSQIRKQYF. CDR3 DNA: TGTGCCAGCAGCCAGATACGGAAGCAGTACTTC.

The count of this clone is one. This chain connects TRBV5-6 to TRBJ1-4, with 9 bases identical to TRBD1. Losses at the gene ends were 3 bases for V and 8 bases for J; bases not matched to a gene: 8. The CDR3 has 15 residues. Germline V gene lookup returns CDR1 SGHDT and CDR2 YYEEEE. The DNA for the CDR3 is TGTGCCAGCAGCTCAACAGGGGGCTCGAGGGAAAAACTGTTTTTT. Translating it yields CASSSTGGSREKLFF.

The rearrangement uses TRBV11-2 and TRBJ1-1; D ambiguous. CDR1 is SGHAT and CDR2 is FQNNGV in the germline V gene. This CDR3 spans 11 amino acids. Trimming cost V 3 bases and J 8 bases, with 7 bases left between them. CDR3 nucleotide sequence: TGTGCCAGCAGCTTGGCTACCGAAGCTTTCTTT. Its translation is CASSLATEAFF.

The CDR3 DNA reads TGTGCCAGCAGCTTAGTCCGAAACGAGCAGTTCTTC. This codes for CASSLVRNEQFF. The chain uses TRBV11-2 and TRBJ2-1; D unclear. The CDR3 loop spans 12 amino acids. Trimming removed 1 base at V and 10 bases at J, with 8 bases between. The germline V gene encodes CDR1 SGHAT and CDR2 FQNNGV.

The chain couples TRBV9 to TRBJ1-2; D unclear. V lost 0 bases and J lost 2, with 5 bases in between. CDR3 length: 13 amino acids. Germline values: CDR1 SGDLS, CDR2 YYNGEE. CDR3 sequence reads: CASSVEGNYGYTF. CDR3 coding DNA: TGTGCCAGCAGCGTAGAAGGCAACTATGGCTACACCTTC. Supplemented by reference TRBV9 and TRBJ1-2, the full variable domain reads DSGVTQTPKHLITATGQRVTLRCSPRSGDLSVYWYQQSLDQGLQFLIQYYNGEERAKGNILERFSAQQFPDLHSELNLSSLELGDSALYFCASSVEGNYGYTFGSGTRLTVV.

V gene TRBV5-1 combines with J gene TRBJ2-2; 11 bases match TRBD2. The germline V gene has CDR1 SGHRS and CDR2 YFSETQ. CDR3 size: 16 residues. Trimming took 6 bases from V and 6 from J; bases not matched to a gene: 10. The CDR3 region is CASNPTIAGGAGELFF. The DNA for the CDR3 is TGCGCCAGCAATCCCACAATAGCGGGAGGGGCCGGGGAGCTGTTTTTT. The full variable domain, in which reference TRBV5-1 and TRBJ2-2 provide the parts outside the CDR3, is KAGVTQTPRYLIKTRGQQVTLSCSPISGHRSVSWYQQTPGQGLQFLFEYFSETQRNKGNFPGRFSGRQFSNSRSEMNVSTLELGDSALYLCASNPTIAGGAGELFFGEGSRLTVL.

The gene calls are TRBV27 and TRBJ1-2; D gene unclear. Germline assignment: CDR1 MNHEY and CDR2 SMNVEV (reference sequence). Trimming cost V 1 base and J 6 bases, with 9 bases left between them. The CDR3 consists of 13 residues. CDR3 nucleotides: TGTGCCAGCAGTTTATGGCGATTAGATGGCTACACCTTC. Its translation is CASSLWRLDGYTF.

The rearrangement links TRBV7-3 to TRBJ2-5, with D perhaps given as TRBD1 or TRBD2 (5 bases each). The CDR3 has 13 amino acids. Trimming pared 3 bases from V and 5 bases from J, leaving 10 bases between. Germline assignment: CDR1 SGHTA and CDR2 FQGTGA. In DNA, the CDR3 is TGTGCCAGCAGCTTCGAGGGGTACGAGACCCAGTACTTC. This encodes CASSFEGYETQYF.

The V and J genes are TRBV28 and TRBJ2-4; 7 bases are a match to TRBD1. V gave up 4 bases and J gave up 5 bases; unmatched junction bases: 5. CDR1 and CDR2 from the germline V gene are MDHEN and SYDVKM. The CDR3 spans 14 residues. The chain's CDR3 is CASSSGTDENIQYF. The CDR3 DNA reads as TGTGCCAGCAGTTCCGGGACAGACGAAAACATTCAGTACTTC. Full variable domain (remainder filled in from reference TRBV28 and TRBJ2-4): DVKVTQSSRYLVKRTGEKVFLECVQDMDHENMFWYRQDPGLGLRLIYFSYDVKMKEKGDIPEGYSVSREKKERFSLILESASTNQTSMYLCASSSGTDENIQYFGAGTRLSVL.

The V gene is TRBV2, the J gene TRBJ2-7; tentative D call: TRBD1 (5 bases). CDR1 SNHLY and CDR2 FYNNEI come from the germline V gene. Between the trimmed V and J ends, which lost 7 bases and 7 bases, there was a span of 11 bases. The CDR3 is 11 residues long. The CDR3 loop reads CASKYAGEQYF. The CDR3 DNA reads as TGTGCCAGCAAATACGCAGGGGAGCAGTACTTC.

This clone was found a few times. The rearrangement joins TRBV7-2 to TRBJ2-6, with D hard to call. This CDR3 contains 14 residues. V was shortened by 3 bases and J by 2 bases, with 5 bases between the two germline ends. Looked up from germline, CDR1 is SGHTA and CDR2 is FQGNSA. CDR3 nucleotide sequence: TGTGCCAGCAGCTTGGACCCTGGGGCCAACGTCCTGACTTTC. Its translation is CASSLDPGANVLTF.